These 20 T cell receptor beta chains originate from one sample sequenced in a study of T cells in localized non-small cell lung cancer. TCRdb keeps only in-frame clones here, not all; method: immunoSEQ multiplex PCR. The sample records 75,000 to 95,000 clones, approximately 90% being singletons. Sequencing was performed on peripheral blood, taken before any cancer treatment. These receptors all stem from a man aged 35 to 69 with stage I squamous cell lung carcinoma.

V gene TRBV10-3 combines with J gene TRBJ2-7; weak D call: TRBD2 (7 bases). CDR1 is ENHRY and CDR2 is SYGVKD in the germline V gene. V dropped 7 bases and J dropped 0 bases, with 10 bases sitting between them. The CDR3 is 13 residues long. CDR3 region: CAIKRGASYEQYF. The CDR3 DNA reads TGTGCCATCAAACGGGGGGCCTCCTACGAGCAGTACTTC.

The CDR3 spells CASSYGGRYNSPLHF. The DNA for the CDR3 is TGTGCCAGCAGTTACGGAGGCAGATATAATTCACCCCTCCACTTT. The rearrangement joins TRBV6-5 to TRBJ1-6; the D is unclear. CDR3 length: 15 residues. Germline lookup yields CDR1 MNHEY and CDR2 SVGAGI. The V end was cut by 2 bases, the J end by 4 bases, with 9 bases between.

This clone appeared once. The rearrangement uses TRBV4-1 and TRBJ1-2; 7 bases agree with TRBD1. V gave up 4 bases and J gave up 6 bases; unmatched junction bases: 5. CDR1 and CDR2 (germline): MGHRA, YSYEKL. There are 13 residues in the CDR3. The CDR3 is CASSRSTGDGYTF. The CDR3, as DNA: TGCGCCAGCAGCCGAAGCACAGGGGATGGCTACACCTTC.

The genes are TRBV2 and TRBJ1-5; TRBD1 matches at 9 bases. Per the germline V gene, CDR1 is SNHLY and CDR2 is FYNNEI. The CDR3 sequence is 15 residues long. The V and J ends lost 8 bases and 6 bases, in that order; junction bases with no gene match: 11. Written as DNA, the CDR3 is TGTGCCAGCGGTAAAAACAGGGGGCGAGGTCAGCCCCAGCATTTT. As protein: CASGKNRGRGQPQHF.

This chain uses TRBV7-6 with TRBJ1-3; D is unresolved. Trimming shortened V by 1 base and J by 3 bases, and 7 bases separated the two germline ends. CDR1 is SGHVS, CDR2 FNYEAQ, per germline. The CDR3 has 14 residues. The CDR3 coding sequence is TGTGCCAGCAGCTTAGGAAACAGTGGAAACACCATATATTTT. It encodes CASSLGNSGNTIYF. Together with reference TRBV7-6 and TRBJ1-3, the CDR3 gives the full variable domain: GAGVSQSPRYKVTKRGQDVALRCDPISGHVSLYWYRQALGQGPEFLTYFNYEAQQDKSGLPNDRFSAERPEGSISTLTIQRTEQRDSAMYRCASSLGNSGNTIYFGEGSWLTVV.

The chain joins TRBV15 to TRBJ2-7; D is undetermined. The V gene lost 0 bases and the J gene lost 0 bases, with 3 bases spanning the gap. The CDR3 runs to 13 residues. Germline CDR1 reads LNHNV; CDR2 reads YYDKDF (reference sequence). CDR3 sequence reads: CATSREGSYEQYF. In nucleotides, the CDR3 is TGTGCCACCAGCAGAGAGGGCTCCTACGAGCAGTACTTC.

This clone has a handful of counts. The chain carries TRBV28 and TRBJ1-5, with D unclear. This CDR3 contains 11 residues. Germline V lookup: CDR1 MDHEN, CDR2 SYDVKM. V was pared by 5 bases and J by 11 bases, with 10 bases between. CDR3 in amino acids: CASSPDRAQHF. The CDR3 DNA is TGTGCCAGCAGTCCCGACCGGGCCCAGCATTTT.

In DNA, the CDR3 is TGTGCCAGCAGCGGGGGTGTGCGGGCAACTAATGAAAAACTGTTTTTT. It specifies CASSGGVRATNEKLFF. The J gene is TRBJ1-4, the V gene TRBV7-9, with a possible D match to TRBD1 (5 bases). Trimming left V 5 bases short and J 0 bases short, with 13 bases between. CDR1 and CDR2 from the germline V gene are SEHNR and FQNEAQ (reference sequence). The CDR3 has 16 amino acids.

The V gene is TRBV27, the J gene TRBJ1-1; D gene ambiguous. The CDR3 covers 16 residues. Germline CDR1 and CDR2: MNHEY and SMNVEV (reference sequence). V lost 5 bases and J 1 base, leaving 17 bases between the germline ends. The CDR3 loop reads CASSPSVGIGNTEAFF. DNA of the CDR3: TGTGCCAGCAGTCCCTCGGTCGGGATAGGGAACACTGAAGCTTTCTTT.

J is TRBJ1-2 and V is TRBV28; the D gene is possibly TRBD1 (5 bases). The ends were cut back, 6 bases at V and 4 bases at J, with 15 bases in the middle. From germline, CDR1 is MDHEN and CDR2 SYDVKM. The CDR3 spans 14 residues. In DNA form, the CDR3 reads TGTGCCAGCAGCCTCGCAGGGAAGAGCTATGGCTACACCTTC. Residues: CASSLAGKSYGYTF.

The genes are TRBV2 and TRBJ2-7; the match to TRBD2 covers 8 bases. The V segment lost 4 bases and the J segment 0 bases; nucleotides outside the gene matches: 2. Germline V lookup: CDR1 SNHLY, CDR2 FYNNEI. The CDR3 runs to 14 residues. The CDR3 is CASSGSGASYEQYF. The CDR3 DNA reads as TGTGCCAGCAGTGGTAGCGGGGCCTCCTACGAGCAGTACTTC.

This sequence joins TRBV5-4 and TRBJ2-3; 7 bases line up with TRBD2. Germline V lookup: CDR1 SGHNT, CDR2 YYREEE (reference sequence). The V and J ends lost 9 bases and 2 bases, in that order; junction bases with no gene match: 12. The CDR3 is 15 amino acids. The CDR3 is CATNPLGGTTDTQYF. The CDR3 region has the DNA TGTGCCACCAATCCACTCGGGGGGACCACAGATACGCAGTATTTT.

This clone showed up just once. The chain uses TRBV6-5 and TRBJ2-2; D ambiguous. This CDR3 is built from 14 residues. The ends were cut back, 6 bases at V and 4 bases at J, with 12 bases in the middle. Germline-derived CDR1 and CDR2 are MNHEY and SVGAGI. The CDR3 loop is CASRVLIGTGELFF. In DNA form, the CDR3 reads TGTGCCAGCAGGGTCCTTATTGGCACCGGGGAGCTGTTTTTT.

The genes are TRBV27 and TRBJ1-1, with 10 bases that match TRBD1. The V segment lost 4 bases and the J segment 0 bases; nucleotides outside the gene matches: 8. Germline V gene data show CDR1 as MNHEY and CDR2 as SMNVEV (reference sequence). This CDR3 has 17 amino acids. The CDR3, as DNA: TGTGCCAGCAGTTATCTTGGACAGGGGGGGATGAACACTGAAGCTTTCTTT. Translated, it gives CASSYLGQGGMNTEAFF.

The genes are TRBV19 and TRBJ1-6; D unresolved. Per the germline V gene, CDR1 is LNHDA and CDR2 is SQIVND (reference sequence). This CDR3 has 14 residues. The V and J ends lost 6 bases and 6 bases respectively, with 12 bases between them. The CDR3 sequence is CASSLRAPNSPLHF. The CDR3 DNA is TGTGCCAGTAGCCTCCGGGCACCTAATTCACCCCTCCACTTT.

The genes are TRBV18 and TRBJ1-5; 7 nucleotides line up with TRBD1. Trimming cost V 6 bases and J 5 bases; bases outside gene matches: 7. The germline V gene encodes CDR1 KGHSH and CDR2 LQKENI. The CDR3 is made up of 14 amino acids. CDR3 sequence: CASSKGTVDQPQHF. The CDR3 nucleotides read TGTGCCAGCTCTAAAGGGACAGTCGATCAGCCCCAGCATTTT.

This rearrangement joins TRBV10-3 to TRBJ1-1; D remains unclear. The CDR3 extends over 15 amino acids. The germline V gene encodes CDR1 ENHRY and CDR2 SYGVKD. V dropped 10 bases and J dropped 1 base, with 19 bases sitting between them. Here the CDR3 reads CATKSREVGNTEAFF. DNA for the CDR3: TGTGCCACGAAAAGTCGGGAGGTGGGGAACACTGAAGCTTTCTTT.

The chain couples TRBV27 to TRBJ1-4, with TRBD1 matching over 7 bases. This CDR3 is built from 15 residues. Germline CDR1 MNHEY, CDR2 SMNVEV (reference sequence). V lost 3 bases to trimming and J lost 5 bases; unmatched junction nucleotides: 6. DNA of the CDR3: TGTGCCAGCAGTTTGGGACAGACAGAGAATGAAAAACTGTTTTTT. Protein: CASSLGQTENEKLFF.

The chain links TRBV14 to TRBJ1-6; D ambiguous. Trimming cost V 1 base and J 3 bases, with 13 bases left between them. The CDR3 is 17 residues long. CDR1 is SGHDN and CDR2 is FVKESK in the germline V gene. CDR3 DNA sequence: TGTGCCAGCAGCCAAGGAAGACCGACCTTCTATAATTCACCCCTCCACTTT. Encoded protein: CASSQGRPTFYNSPLHF.

The rearrangement links TRBV7-3 to TRBJ1-1; D is unresolved. V dropped 3 bases and J dropped 2 bases, with 16 bases sitting between them. The CDR3 totals 16 residues. The germline V gene encodes CDR1 SGHTA and CDR2 FQGTGA. The DNA of the CDR3 is TGTGCCAGCAGCTTCGCCGGTGGGGTAAGAAACACTGAAGCTTTCTTT. This gives the protein CASSFAGGVRNTEAFF.